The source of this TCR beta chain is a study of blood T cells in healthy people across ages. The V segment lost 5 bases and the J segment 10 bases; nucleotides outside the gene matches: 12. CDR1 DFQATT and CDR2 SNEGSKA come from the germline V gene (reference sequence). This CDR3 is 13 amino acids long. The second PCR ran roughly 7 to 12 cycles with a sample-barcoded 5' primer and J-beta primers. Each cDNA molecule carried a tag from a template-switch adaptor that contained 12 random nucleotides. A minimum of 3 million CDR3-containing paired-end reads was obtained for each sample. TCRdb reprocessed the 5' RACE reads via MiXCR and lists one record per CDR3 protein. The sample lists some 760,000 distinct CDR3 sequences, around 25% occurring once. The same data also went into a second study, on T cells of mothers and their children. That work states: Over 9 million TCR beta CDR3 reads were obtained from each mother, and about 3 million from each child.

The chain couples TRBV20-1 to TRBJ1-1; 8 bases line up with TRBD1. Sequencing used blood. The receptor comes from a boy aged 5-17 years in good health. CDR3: CSAPRTGNGGAFF. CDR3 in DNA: TGCAGTGCTCCGAGGACAGGGAACGGCGGAGCTTTCTTT.